The T cell receptor (beta chain) under discussion was sequenced for a study of T cells in localized non-small cell lung cancer. CDR3 length equals 15 residues. Germline V gene data show CDR1 as KGHSH and CDR2 as LQKENI. The V end was cut by 4 bases, the J end by 1 base, with 13 bases between. Sequencing used immunoSEQ multiplex PCR; TCRdb keeps in-frame clones, though not all of them. This table has tens of thousands of clones, 85% to 90% appearing once. Source: peripheral blood, taken before any cancer treatment. The sequence was obtained from a woman aged 40-69 years with stage I lung adenocarcinoma. The chain carries TRBV18 and TRBJ1-1; D remains unclear. Here the CDR3 reads CASSRLQASNTEAFF. The CDR3 coding sequence is TGTGCCAGCTCACGCCTACAAGCTTCGAACACTGAAGCTTTCTTT.